These 13 T cell receptor beta chains came from one sample sequenced in a study of cytotoxic CD8 clonotypes in ibrutinib-treated CLL. Here immunoSEQ multiplex PCR was the method, and the copy in TCRdb shows in-frame clones only, minus some. In the table there are more than 110,000 clones, approximately 80% of which are singletons. The material sequenced was PBMCs, taken after 36 months of ibrutinib treatment. The receptor set was obtained from a human donor with chronic lymphocytic leukemia.

The V and J genes are TRBV9 and TRBJ2-2; possibly TRBD1 or TRBD2 for D (6 bases each). CDR3 size: 14 residues. Trimming took off 0 bases at V and 6 bases at J, with 9 bases between the two ends. Germline lookup yields CDR1 SGDLS and CDR2 YYNGEE. Here the CDR3 DNA reads TGTGCCAGCAGCGTAGCTAGGGGGGCCGGGGAGCTGTTTTTT. It yields the protein CASSVARGAGELFF.

This chain connects TRBV7-9 to TRBJ1-4; D unresolved. The CDR3 runs 14 residues. V was pared by 4 bases and J by 5 bases, with 11 bases between. Germline CDR1 is SEHNR and CDR2 is FQNEAQ (reference sequence). As DNA, the CDR3 is TGTGCCAGCAGCTCAGCGGGGTCAAATGAAAAACTGTTTTTT. It translates to CASSSAGSNEKLFF. The variable domain in full, with the rest retrieved from reference TRBV7-9 and TRBJ1-4, is DTGVSQNPRHKITKRGQNVTFRCDPISEHNRLYWYRQTLGQGPEFLTYFQNEAQLEKSRLLSDRFSAERPKGSFSTLEIQRTEQGDSAMYLCASSSAGSNEKLFFGSGTQLSVL.

CDR3 region: CASSLAAAGKTQYF. The DNA for the CDR3 is TGCGCCAGCAGCTTGGCGGCGGCCGGGAAGACCCAGTACTTC. The chain joins TRBV5-1 to TRBJ2-5; perhaps TRBD2 as D (5 bases). The germline V and J ends were trimmed by 0 bases and 6 bases, with 12 bases remaining between them. The CDR3 loop spans 14 amino acids. Looked up from germline, CDR1 is SGHRS and CDR2 is YFSETQ.

The chain is built from TRBV19 and TRBJ2-7, with D tentatively TRBD1 (6 bases). The CDR3 totals 15 residues. V was pared by 5 bases and J by 2 bases, with 16 bases between. Germline V gene data show CDR1 as LNHDA and CDR2 as SQIVND (reference sequence). CDR3 DNA sequence: TGTGCCAGTAGTCCCAGAGGGGACACAACCTACGAGCAGTACTTC. It is translated as CASSPRGDTTYEQYF.

The chain links TRBV5-4 to TRBJ2-1, with D uncertain. Germline CDR1 reads SGHNT; CDR2 reads YYREEE (reference sequence). The V end was cut by 0 bases, the J end by 0 bases, with 7 bases between. CDR3 length: 15 amino acids. The CDR3 loop reads CASSLDGASYNEQFF. For the CDR3, the DNA is TGTGCCAGCAGCTTGGACGGTGCCTCCTACAATGAGCAGTTCTTC.

This clone was seen a handful of times. This sequence joins TRBV5-6 and TRBJ2-5; D remains ambiguous. Trimming pared 4 bases from V and 2 bases from J, leaving 9 bases between. Germline CDR1 reads SGHDT; CDR2 reads YYEEEE. The CDR3 is 13 amino acids. The CDR3 region is CASSSTPQETQYF. In nucleotides, the CDR3 is TGTGCCAGCAGCAGCACCCCTCAAGAGACCCAGTACTTC.

The chain employs TRBV13 and TRBJ1-1; a possible D gene is TRBD1 (5 bases). The CDR3 has 14 amino acids. Germline V gene data show CDR1 as PRHDT and CDR2 as FYEKMQ (reference sequence). V lost 1 base and J 4 bases, leaving 10 bases between the germline ends. The CDR3 DNA is TGTGCCAGCAGCTTAGAGGGCGGGACCACTGAAGCTTTCTTT. Encoded protein: CASSLEGGTTEAFF.

The rearrangement links TRBV19 to TRBJ2-4, with 8 bases identical to TRBD1. The CDR3 spans 17 residues. Germline trimming cut 6 bases from V and 1 base from J; bases unmatched to any gene: 11. Germline values: CDR1 LNHDA, CDR2 SQIVND (reference sequence). CDR3 DNA sequence: TGTGCCAGTAGCCCATATCAGGGGGCGCTGGCCAAAAACATTCAGTACTTC. Residues: CASSPYQGALAKNIQYF. Full variable domain (remainder filled in from reference TRBV19 and TRBJ2-4): DGGITQSPKYLFRKEGQNVTLSCEQNLNHDAMYWYRQDPGQGLRLIYYSQIVNDFQKGDIAEGYSVSREKKESFPLTVTSAQKNPTAFYLCASSPYQGALAKNIQYFGAGTRLSVL.

In this sample, this clone turned up a few times. The chain has TRBV7-9 and TRBJ1-5, with D uncertain. CDR3 size: 14 residues. CDR1 and CDR2 (germline): SEHNR, FQNEAQ (reference sequence). V lost 1 base to trimming and J lost 2 bases, with 6 bases between them. As DNA, the CDR3 is TGTGCCAGCAGCTTAGTCTATGGCAATCAGCCCCAGCATTTT. This codes for CASSLVYGNQPQHF.

This clone appeared a few times. The CDR3 loop is CASSIGRMGTGGNQPQHF. CDR3 DNA sequence: TGTGCCAGTAGTATAGGACGTATGGGGACAGGGGGCAATCAGCCCCAGCATTTT. The gene calls are TRBV19 and TRBJ1-5, with 10 nucleotides matching TRBD1. CDR1 is LNHDA and CDR2 is SQIVND in the germline V gene (reference sequence). This CDR3 is built from 18 residues. V shed 1 base, J shed 2 bases, and the junction held 8 bases outside the gene matches. The complete variable domain, with remaining parts taken from reference TRBV19 and TRBJ1-5, reads DGGITQSPKYLFRKEGQNVTLSCEQNLNHDAMYWYRQDPGQGLRLIYYSQIVNDFQKGDIAEGYSVSREKKESFPLTVTSAQKNPTAFYLCASSIGRMGTGGNQPQHFGDGTRLSIL.

For the CDR3, the DNA is TGCGCCAGCAGCCCGGGACTAGCGGGACCGGATACGCAGTATTTT. Translated, it gives CASSPGLAGPDTQYF. The rearrangement joins TRBV5-1 to TRBJ2-3; 13 nucleotides match TRBD2. The germline gives CDR1 SGHRS, CDR2 YFSETQ. The CDR3 runs to 15 residues. V lost 4 bases and J lost 6; bases outside the gene matches: 5.

V usage is TRBV13 and J usage is TRBJ2-1, with a tentative D call TRBD2 (7 bases). Per germline, CDR1 PRHDT and CDR2 FYEKMQ (reference sequence). The CDR3 is 15 amino acids. V lost 7 bases and J 9 bases, leaving 22 bases between the germline ends. The CDR3 sequence: CASTPRGGGGGEQFF. The CDR3 region has the DNA TGTGCCAGCACCCCCCGGGGAGGGGGGGGTGGTGAGCAGTTCTTC. Drawing the rest from reference TRBV13 and TRBJ2-1, the complete variable domain is AAGVIQSPRHLIKEKRETATLKCYPIPRHDTVYWYQQGPGQDPQFLISFYEKMQSDKGSIPDRFSAQQFSDYHSELNMSSLELGDSALYFCASTPRGGGGGEQFFGPGTRLTVL.

V and J are TRBV9 and TRBJ2-5; 7 nucleotides agree with TRBD2. Trimming at V came to 0 bases and at J to 4 bases, leaving 9 bases not matched to a gene. CDR1 and CDR2 from the germline V gene are SGDLS and YYNGEE. This CDR3 contains 16 residues. CDR3 loop: CASSVGTGTTLETQYF. CDR3 nucleotides: TGTGCCAGCAGCGTAGGGACCGGGACTACCCTAGAGACCCAGTACTTC.